The rows below give T cell receptor beta chains drawn from one sample of a study of blood T cell repertoires in COVID-19. Produced via immunoSEQ multiplex PCR; TCRdb's table is partial and in-frame only. Of 75,000 to 100,000 clones in the sample, 75% to 85% are singletons; the top ten hold 24%. Sequencing used peripheral blood. These receptors originate from a man aged 65 to 79 with acute or convalescent COVID-19. CDR3s include the opening cysteine and the closing phenylalanine or tryptophan. The D gene is left open where the match is weak. For some rows the clone size is stated as once, few or many, or as a class when expanded; others skip it.

d_call clone_size cdr3_length j_call v_call cdr3_aa cdr3_nt
TRBD1 NA 17 TRBJ1-5 TRBV7-9 CASSLGQGVPSNQPQHF TGTGCCAGCAGCTTAGGACAGGGGGTCCCCAGCAATCAGCCCCAGCATTTT
TRBD1 NA 17 TRBJ1-4 TRBV5-8 CASSRSRGVATNEKLFF TGTGCCAGCAGCCGCTCCAGGGGGGTTGCAACTAATGAAAAACTGTTTTTT
TRBD2 NA 15 TRBJ2-1 TRBV18 CASSSRTSGNNEQFF TGTGCCAGCTCATCCAGGACTAGCGGAAACAATGAGCAGTTCTTC
TRBD2 NA 16 TRBJ2-2 TRBV9 CASSVAGLAGNGELFF TGTGCCAGCAGCGTAGCGGGGCTAGCGGGTAACGGGGAGCTGTTTTTT
NA NA 14 TRBJ1-5 TRBV28 CAVNTGISNQPQHF TGTGCCGTTAACACAGGGATAAGCAATCAGCCCCAGCATTTT
TRBD2 few 16 TRBJ2-1 TRBV9 CASSASGAGGYNEQFF TGTGCCAGCAGCGCCTCGGGGGCGGGAGGCTACAATGAGCAGTTCTTC
NA NA 13 TRBJ2-1 TRBV3-1/TRBV3-2 CASSQDHTSEQFF TGTGCCAGCAGCCAAGACCACACAAGTGAGCAGTTCTTC
NA NA 12 TRBJ2-7 TRBV19 CASSMWRGRQYF TGTGCCAGTAGTATGTGGCGAGGGCGTCAGTACTTC
NA NA 15 TRBJ1-5 TRBV7-8 CASSFRDSSRQPQHF TGTGCCAGCAGTTTCCGGGACTCCTCAAGGCAGCCCCAGCATTTT
TRBD1 NA 16 TRBJ1-1 TRBV7-9 CASSPKTGSGNTEAFF TGTGCCAGCAGCCCGAAGACAGGGAGCGGAAACACTGAAGCTTTCTTT
TRBD1 NA 13 TRBJ2-7 TRBV28 CASMFGTGREQYF TGTGCCAGCATGTTTGGGACAGGGAGAGAGCAGTACTTC
NA NA 14 TRBJ2-7 TRBV7-2 CASSLQRGASEQYF TGTGCCAGCAGCTTACAGCGCGGGGCATCCGAGCAGTACTTC
NA few 13 TRBJ2-5 TRBV4-1 CASSQGVWESQYF TGCGCCAGCAGCCAAGGGGTCTGGGAGTCCCAGTACTTC
NA NA 14 TRBJ2-7 TRBV4-1 CASSQDPHSYEQYF TGCGCCAGCAGCCAAGACCCCCATTCCTACGAGCAGTACTTC
NA NA 13 TRBJ1-3 TRBV30 CAWRTSSGNTIYF TGTGCCTGGAGAACGAGCTCTGGAAACACCATATATTTT